This T cell receptor (beta chain) was profiled in a study of Graves' ophthalmopathy and Graves' hyperthyroidism. Study results and limitations: With over 85% sensitivity and 75% to 84% specificity, a 13-signature model separated ophthalmopathy from stable hyperthyroidism.

A note on this clonotype: Its antigen remains unidentified.

Researchers turned away patients with other autoimmune diseases, uncontrolled infections, pregnancy or lactation. For repertoire sequencing, the TCR beta CDR3 regions were amplified from RNA transcripts. The workflow started with a first-round RT-PCR run with HTBI primers and then moved on to a second-round multiplex PCR. In TCRdb, the multiplex PCR reads were re-called with MiXCR into one record per CDR3 protein. The table records 450,000 to 600,000 distinct CDR3 sequences, 35% to 40% of them present only once. With 3 bases clipped from V and 5 bases from J, the junction kept 3 bases outside the gene matches. Looked up from germline, CDR1 is DFQATT and CDR2 is SNEGSKA (reference sequence). This CDR3 region has 14 residues.

V gene TRBV20-1 combines with J gene TRBJ2-7, with 14 bases matching TRBD2. This clonotype originated in an adult man with Graves' hyperthyroidism. Source material: peripheral blood or thyroid tissue (not recorded which). Here the CDR3 DNA reads TGCAGTGCTAGGGGGACTAGCGGGGGCCACGAGCAGTACTTC. It specifies CSARGTSGGHEQYF.